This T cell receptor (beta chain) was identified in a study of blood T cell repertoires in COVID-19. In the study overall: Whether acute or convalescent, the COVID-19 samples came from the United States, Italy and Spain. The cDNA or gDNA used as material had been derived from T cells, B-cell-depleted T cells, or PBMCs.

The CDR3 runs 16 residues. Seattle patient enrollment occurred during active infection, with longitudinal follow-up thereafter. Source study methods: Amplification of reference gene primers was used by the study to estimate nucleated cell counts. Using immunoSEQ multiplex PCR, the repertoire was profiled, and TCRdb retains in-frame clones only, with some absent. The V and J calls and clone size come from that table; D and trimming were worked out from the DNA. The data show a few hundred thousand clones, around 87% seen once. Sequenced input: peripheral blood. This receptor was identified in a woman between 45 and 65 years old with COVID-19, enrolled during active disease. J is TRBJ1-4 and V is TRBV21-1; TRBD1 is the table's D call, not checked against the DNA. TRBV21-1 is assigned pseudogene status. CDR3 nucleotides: TGTGCCAGCAGCTTTAACTGGAGGGACAGGGATGAAAAACTGTTTTTT. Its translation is CASSFNWRDRDEKLFF.